The rows below give T cell receptor beta chains drawn from one sample of a study of T-cell memory formation after mild COVID-19. TCRdb reprocessed the 5' RACE reads with MiXCR, giving one entry per CDR3 protein. This table holds approximately 250,000 distinct CDR3 sequences, over 15% found once. Source material: PBMCs or a T cell subset sorted from them (not recorded which). Source of these receptors: a young man who had mild COVID-19 (a few samples of this study predate the infection). Cell type and time point are not known. CDR3s include the opening cysteine and the closing phenylalanine or tryptophan. The D gene is left open where the match is weak. The size field is filled for only some rows; it gives once, few, many or a size class.

TRBV6-4	few	TRBJ1-1	.	TGTGCCAGCAAATCGGGACATTTGAACACTGAAGCTTTCTTT	CASKSGHLNTEAFF
TRBV7-6	few	TRBJ2-1	.	TGTGCCAGCAGCTATTTTTCGGGTTTCGCATTCTCCTACAATGAGCAGTTCTTC	CASSYFSGFAFSYNEQFF
TRBV5-1	many	TRBJ2-1	.	TGCGCCAGCAGCTTGACCCCGGGTTTGGGCTTCAATGAGCAGTTCTTC	CASSLTPGLGFNEQFF
TRBV20-1	few	TRBJ1-1	.	TGCAGTGTGAGGGGGGGAATTGGCACTGAAGCTTTCTTT	CSVRGGIGTEAFF
TRBV6-1	few	TRBJ2-3	.	TGTGCCAGCAGTGAAAACGATTACGGCACAGATACGCAGTATTTT	CASSENDYGTDTQYF
TRBV7-2	many	TRBJ2-3	TRBD2	TGTGCCAGCAGCTTATCTAGCGGGACAGATACGCAGTATTTT	CASSLSSGTDTQYF
TRBV3-1	.	TRBJ1-5	.	TGTGCCAGCAGCCAAGATTGGAGCAATCAGCCCCAGCATTTT	CASSQDWSNQPQHF
TRBV7-2	.	TRBJ1-2	.	TGTGCCAGCTCGACAATGCCGGACTATGGCTACACCTTC	CASSTMPDYGYTF
TRBV7-9	.	TRBJ1-5	.	TGTGCCAGCAGCTCCTCATATCTAGGGGTAGGTCGACAGCCCCAGCATTTT	CASSSSYLGVGRQPQHF
TRBV3-1	many	TRBJ2-1	TRBD2	TGTGCCAGCAGCCGTGGGGAGGGTTATGAGCAGTTCTTC	CASSRGEGYEQFF
TRBV15	few	TRBJ2-3	.	TGTGCCACCAGCGTCAGGAGCACAGATACGCAGTATTTT	CATSVRSTDTQYF
TRBV2	few	TRBJ1-2	.	TGTGCCAGCAGTGAAGGGCCAAGACCTAACTATGGCTACACCTTC	CASSEGPRPNYGYTF
TRBV6-6	few	TRBJ1-5	TRBD1	TGTGCCAGCAGTTCCCAGGGACAGGGCACGACGAGACAGCCCCAGCATTTT	CASSSQGQGTTRQPQHF
TRBV4-2	.	TRBJ2-1	TRBD2	TGTGCCAGCAGCCAAAGTGGCGGGGGAGGAGGCAATGAGCAGTTCTTC	CASSQSGGGGGNEQFF
TRBV20-1	.	TRBJ2-7	.	TGCAGTGCTAGCCGGGCACACTACGAGCAGTACTTC	CSASRAHYEQYF
TRBV7-2	.	TRBJ2-1	TRBD2	TGTGCCAGCAGCTCCGGACTAGCTACCTCTAGGTTGGAGTTCTTC	CASSSGLATSRLEFF
TRBV5-1	.	TRBJ2-5	.	TGCGCCAGCAGCTTGGAACAGAGGGGAGAGACCCAGTACTTC	CASSLEQRGETQYF
TRBV6-2/TRBV6-3	few	TRBJ1-6	.	TGTGCCAGCAGTTCCGGGACCGCGAGCTCCTATAATTCACCCCTCCACTTT	CASSSGTASSYNSPLHF
TRBV28	.	TRBJ1-5	.	TGTGCCAGCAGTTTATCTAGAAAACTAAGTGGGAATCAGCCCCAGCATTTT	CASSLSRKLSGNQPQHF
TRBV2	few	TRBJ2-2	TRBD2	TGTGCCAGCAGTGAAGCCCCTCGGACTAGCGGGGAGCTGTTTTTT	CASSEAPRTSGELFF
TRBV4-1	.	TRBJ2-3	TRBD1	TGCGCCAGCAGCCAAGCTCGGACAGGCAGACTCACAGATACGCAGTATTTT	CASSQARTGRLTDTQYF
TRBV7-9	.	TRBJ1-5	.	TGTGCCAGCAGCCTGGAGGGACCAGCCCAGCATTTT	CASSLEGPAQHF
TRBV12-3/TRBV12-4	.	TRBJ1-1	.	TGTGCCAGCAACCTCCGGGGAGACACTGAAGCTTTCTTT	CASNLRGDTEAFF
TRBV10-3	few	TRBJ1-2	.	TGTGCCATCAGTGATAGGAGCACGCTCTGGGGCTACACCTTC	CAISDRSTLWGYTF
TRBV5-4	.	TRBJ1-2	.	TGTGCCAGCAGACTGGACGGGGATGGCTACACCTTC	CASRLDGDGYTF
TRBV29-1	.	TRBJ2-7	TRBD1	TGCAGCGCCTCCGGGACAGGCCTGGGCGAGCAGTACTTC	CSASGTGLGEQYF
TRBV20-1	few	TRBJ1-5	.	TGCAGTGCTAGTGTCAAGGGGATTGGCCAGCCCCAGCATTTT	CSASVKGIGQPQHF
TRBV7-9	few	TRBJ2-7	TRBD1	TGTGCCAGCAGCTCGGGCGGACAGGGCGAGCAGTACTTC	CASSSGGQGEQYF
TRBV11-2	.	TRBJ1-2	.	TGTGCCAGCAGCTCCATGAGGGAATACTATGGCTACACCTTC	CASSSMREYYGYTF
TRBV18	.	TRBJ2-4	.	TGTGCCAGCTCACCTTATGATTGGGGTGGAGGAAACATTCAGTACTTC	CASSPYDWGGGNIQYF
TRBV11-2	many	TRBJ1-1	.	TGTGCCAGCAGGAGGAACACTGAAGCTTTCTTT	CASRRNTEAFF
TRBV9	few	TRBJ2-4	.	TGTGCCAGCAGCGTATATCCTGAAAACATTCAGTACTTC	CASSVYPENIQYF
TRBV12-3/TRBV12-4	.	TRBJ2-1	TRBD2	TGTGCCAGCAGTTTAGGGTTTCTAGCGGTCAATGAGCAGTTCTTC	CASSLGFLAVNEQFF